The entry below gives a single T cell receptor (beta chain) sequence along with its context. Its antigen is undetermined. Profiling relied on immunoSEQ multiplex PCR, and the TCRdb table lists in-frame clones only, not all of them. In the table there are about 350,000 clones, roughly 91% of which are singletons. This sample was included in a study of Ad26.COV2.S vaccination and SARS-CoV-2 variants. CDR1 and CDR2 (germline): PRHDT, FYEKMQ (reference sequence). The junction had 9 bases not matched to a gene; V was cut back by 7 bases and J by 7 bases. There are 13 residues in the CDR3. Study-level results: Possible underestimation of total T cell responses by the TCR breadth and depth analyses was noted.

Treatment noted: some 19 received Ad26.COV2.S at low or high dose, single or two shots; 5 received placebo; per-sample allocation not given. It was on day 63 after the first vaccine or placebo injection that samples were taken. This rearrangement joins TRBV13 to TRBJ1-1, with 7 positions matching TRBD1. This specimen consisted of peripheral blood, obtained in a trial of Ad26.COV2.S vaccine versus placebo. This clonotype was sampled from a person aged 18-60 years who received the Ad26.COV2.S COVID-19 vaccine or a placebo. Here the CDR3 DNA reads TGTGCCAGCATGGAGGGGGCTGTGGTTGAAGCTTTCTTT. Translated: CASMEGAVVEAFF.